Following are 17 T cell receptor beta chains from one sample sequenced in a study of HIV-infected children after antiretroviral therapy interruption. Treatment here: PENTA 11 planned treatment interruption arm or continuous ART arm. RNA-based 3' RACE libraries used unique molecular identifiers. TCRdb reprocessed the 3' RACE reads with MiXCR, giving one entry per CDR3 protein. In the table there are some 15,000 distinct CDR3 sequences, approximately 3.6% of which are singletons. The sequenced sample was CD45RO+ CD8+ T cells from PBMCs, pooled from several time points, obtained from a donor given antiretroviral therapy, either interrupted or continuous. Stated subset: memory CD8+ CD45RO+ CD45RA- T cells. These receptors came from a pool of human donors with HIV.

This clonotype was detected ten times or more. The chain combines TRBV15 with TRBJ2-7, with a possible D match to TRBD2 (6 bases). The CDR3 length is 15 residues. The germline V gene encodes CDR1 LNHNV and CDR2 YYDKDF (reference sequence). The V and J ends lost 3 bases and 3 bases respectively, with 15 bases between them. This chain's CDR3 is CATSRTGRDGYEQYF. CDR3 coding DNA: TGTGCCACCAGCAGGACGGGGCGGGACGGCTACGAGCAGTACTTC.

There are many counts of this clonotype. The gene calls are TRBV5-1 and TRBJ1-1, with 8 bases fitting TRBD1. V lost 3 bases to trimming and J lost 1 base; unmatched junction nucleotides: 11. Looked up from germline, CDR1 is SGHRS and CDR2 is YFSETQ. The CDR3 has 17 amino acids. CDR3 sequence: CASSYRTGTASNTEAFF. The CDR3 DNA is TGCGCCAGCAGCTATAGGACAGGGACGGCTTCGAACACTGAAGCTTTCTTT.

This clonotype was seen repeatedly, ten times or more. The chain links TRBV10-3 to TRBJ2-2; either TRBD1 or TRBD2 may supply D (5 bases each). Germline V gene data show CDR1 as ENHRY and CDR2 as SYGVKD. The CDR3 loop spans 17 amino acids. V gave up 5 bases and J gave up 5 bases, with 21 bases separating them. The CDR3 loop reads CAISIKERDGETGELFF. CDR3 DNA: TGTGCCATCAGTATCAAAGAAAGGGACGGGGAGACCGGGGAGCTGTTTTTT.

This clonotype was seen at least ten times. V and J are TRBV6-4 and TRBJ1-1; the D gene is possibly TRBD1 (5 bases). Per germline, CDR1 MRHNA and CDR2 SNTAGT. This CDR3 spans 13 amino acids. V was pared by 4 bases and J by 0 bases, with 6 bases between. The CDR3 sequence is CASSAGVNTEAFF. DNA for the CDR3: TGTGCCAGCAGTGCGGGGGTGAACACTGAAGCTTTCTTT.

This clonotype was observed many times. The J gene is TRBJ1-1, the V gene TRBV18; D is uncertain. The germline V and J ends were trimmed by 0 bases and 5 bases, with 10 bases remaining between them. The CDR3 has 14 residues. CDR1 is KGHSH, CDR2 LQKENI, per germline. The CDR3 protein is CASSPPGSRTEAFF. CDR3 coding DNA: TGTGCCAGCTCACCACCGGGGAGTAGGACTGAAGCTTTCTTT.

This clonotype was detected a few times. The V gene is TRBV6-1, the J gene TRBJ1-4, with D perhaps TRBD1 (6 bases). CDR1 MNHNS and CDR2 SASEGT come from the germline V gene. This CDR3 contains 12 residues. V was shortened by 10 bases and J by 12 bases, with 18 bases between the two germline ends. CDR3 nucleotide sequence: TGTGCCACCTTCAAGGGGGGCGGGGAACTGTTTTTT. It translates to CATFKGGGELFF.

This clonotype was detected ten times or more. The CDR3 DNA sequence: TGCAGCGTCACCGGGACAGATAGCTACGAGCAGTACTTC. As protein: CSVTGTDSYEQYF. This chain links TRBV29-1 with TRBJ2-7; 7 bases match TRBD1. The CDR3 extends over 13 amino acids. CDR1 is SQVTM, CDR2 ANQGSEA, per germline. Losses at the gene ends were 6 bases for V and 3 bases for J; bases not matched to a gene: 8.

Many counts were recorded for this clonotype. The chain has TRBV6-1 and TRBJ2-6, with 9 positions matching TRBD1. With 6 bases clipped from V and 3 bases from J, the junction kept 3 bases outside the gene matches. The germline V gene encodes CDR1 MNHNS and CDR2 SASEGT. This CDR3 is built from 15 residues. The chain's CDR3 is CASSRQGGGANVLTF. CDR3 nucleotides: TGTGCCAGCAGCCGACAGGGGGGTGGGGCCAACGTCCTGACTTTC.

This clonotype is medium-sized (0.01 to 0.1%) by share. The chain carries TRBV3-1 and TRBJ1-3; TRBD1 is a possible D gene (5 bases). CDR3 length: 14 amino acids. V was shortened by 8 bases and J by 1 base, with 12 bases between the two germline ends. Germline V gives CDR1 LGHDT, CDR2 YNNKEL (reference sequence). The CDR3 protein is CASGWRGSGNTIYF. Written as DNA, the CDR3 is TGTGCCAGCGGTTGGCGGGGGTCTGGAAACACCATATATTTT.

By share of the sample, this clonotype is medium-sized. This chain joins TRBV7-8 and TRBJ1-2; D not certain. Germline CDR1 and CDR2: SGHVS and FQNEAQ. CDR3 length: 13 amino acids. The V gene lost 5 bases and the J gene lost 4 bases, with 11 bases spanning the gap. The CDR3 protein is CASSLQESYGYTF. For the CDR3, the DNA is TGTGCCAGCAGCCTCCAGGAGAGCTATGGCTACACCTTC. The entire variable domain, with the rest obtained from reference TRBV7-8 and TRBJ1-2, is as follows: GAGVSQSPRYKVAKRGQDVALRCDPISGHVSLFWYQQALGQGPEFLTYFQNEAQLDKSGLPSDRFFAERPEGSVSTLKIQRTQQEDSAVYLCASSLQESYGYTFGSGTRLTVV.

This clonotype is medium-sized within its sample. The V gene is TRBV28, the J gene TRBJ2-1; either TRBD1 or TRBD2 may fit D (5 bases each). CDR3 length: 12 residues. Trimming took off 1 base at V and 10 bases at J, with 8 bases between the two ends. CDR1 MDHEN and CDR2 SYDVKM come from the germline V gene. The CDR3 coding sequence is TGTGCCAGCAGTTTATCCGGGGCCGAGCAGTTCTTC. Protein: CASSLSGAEQFF.

This clonotype was observed at least ten times. The V call is TRBV6-2 or TRBV6-3, the J call TRBJ2-1, with 10 bases fitting TRBD2. The CDR3 sequence is 13 residues long. V was clipped by 6 bases and J by 9 bases; unmatched bases: 5. Germline CDR1 is MNHEY and CDR2 is SVGEGT. CDR3 protein: CASSLAGASEQFF. As DNA, the CDR3 is TGTGCCAGCAGCCTAGCGGGAGCGAGTGAGCAGTTCTTC.

By proportion, this clonotype is medium-sized. The chain is built from TRBV6-4 and TRBJ2-1, with D perhaps given as TRBD1 or TRBD2 (7 bases each). This CDR3 region has 16 residues. V lost 0 bases to trimming and J lost 4 bases, with 13 bases between them. The germline V gene has CDR1 MRHNA and CDR2 SNTAGT. Written as DNA, the CDR3 is TGTGCCAGCAGTGACTCGGGGGGGACAGATTACAATGAGCAGTTCTTC. Translated, it gives CASSDSGGTDYNEQFF.

This clonotype has only a few counts. This chain joins TRBV4-1 and TRBJ2-1; 9 bases are shared with TRBD1. Germline CDR1 MGHRA, CDR2 YSYEKL. CDR3 length: 15 amino acids. The trim removed 4 bases at V and 8 bases at J, leaving 9 bases unmatched. CDR3 sequence (DNA): TGCGCCAGCAGCCCCTGGGACAGGGTTGCCGATGAGCAGTTCTTC. Protein: CASSPWDRVADEQFF.

This clonotype was seen many times. The J gene is TRBJ1-2, the V gene TRBV6-1; a possible D gene is TRBD1 (6 bases). Germline CDR1 and CDR2: MNHNS and SASEGT. The V and J ends lost 7 bases and 8 bases respectively, with 14 bases between them. This CDR3 has 12 amino acids. Written as DNA, the CDR3 is TGTGCCAGCAATACAGGGATGATCGGCTACACCTTC. Translating it yields CASNTGMIGYTF.

This clonotype was observed many times. The rearrangement links TRBV4-1 to TRBJ1-5; 9 bases map to TRBD1. Germline lookup yields CDR1 MGHRA and CDR2 YSYEKL. With 4 bases clipped from V and 2 bases from J, the junction kept 3 bases outside the gene matches. The CDR3 spans 15 residues. CDR3 nucleotide sequence: TGCGCCAGCAGCCGGACAGGGGTTTGCAATCAGCCCCAGCATTTT. It codes for CASSRTGVCNQPQHF.

Ten or more counts support this clonotype. The J gene is TRBJ1-1, the V gene TRBV27, with D possibly being TRBD1 (5 bases). Deletions cut 0 bases from V and 6 bases from J, with 14 bases between. Germline CDR1 MNHEY, CDR2 SMNVEV (reference sequence). The CDR3 consists of 15 residues. DNA for the CDR3: TGTGCCAGCAGTTTATCGGCGCGACAGTGGGCTGAAGCTTTCTTT. Amino acids: CASSLSARQWAEAFF.